These 15 T cell receptor beta chains originate from one sample sequenced in a study of cytomegalovirus exposure and HLA in healthy donors. Primers for the PCR totalled 60 Vbeta and 13 Jbeta. Profiling relied on immunoSEQ multiplex PCR, and the TCRdb table lists in-frame clones only, not all of them. There are under 200,000 clones in the sample; 81% occur only once, and 1% to 1.5% lies in the top ten. The sample taken for sequencing was PBMCs. These receptor sequences come from a man aged 45-65 years in good health and CMV-seropositive.

The V gene is TRBV7-9, the J gene TRBJ1-1; no clear D. The germline V gene encodes CDR1 SEHNR and CDR2 FQNEAQ (reference sequence). V was clipped by 1 base and J by 11 bases, with 17 bases between them. This CDR3 spans 14 amino acids. CDR3 nucleotide sequence: TGTGCCAGCAGCTTAGAGGTCCGGGGTGTTCAGGCTTTCTTT. Amino acid sequence: CASSLEVRGVQAFF.

CDR3 amino acids: CASSQDRQGLHGYTF. In nucleotides, the CDR3 is TGTGCCAGCAGCCAAGATCGGCAGGGTCTTCATGGCTACACCTTC. The gene calls are TRBV14 and TRBJ1-2; D is perhaps TRBD1 (5 bases). This CDR3 is built from 15 residues. V lost 0 bases to trimming and J lost 6 bases, with 14 bases between them. Germline-derived CDR1 and CDR2 are SGHDN and FVKESK.

This chain links TRBV6-5 with TRBJ1-2; perhaps TRBD1 as D (6 bases). The CDR3 extends over 13 amino acids. Germline V gene data show CDR1 as MNHEY and CDR2 as SVGAGI. The V end lost 7 bases, the J end lost 7 bases, and 16 bases lay between the germline ends. CDR3 DNA: TGTGCCAGCACCCCGGGACATACTACTGGCTACACCTTC. Translation: CASTPGHTTGYTF.

The chain couples TRBV15 to TRBJ1-1; 12 bases map to TRBD1. Per the germline V gene, CDR1 is LNHNV and CDR2 is YYDKDF (reference sequence). This CDR3 region has 17 residues. Trimming removed 6 bases from V and 4 bases from J; junction bases left unmatched: 12. The CDR3 DNA follows: TGTGCCACCAGGCTCGGGACAGGGGGCGATGGTCGCACTGAAGCTTTCTTT. Translating gives CATRLGTGGDGRTEAFF. The full variable domain, completed using reference TRBV15 and TRBJ1-1, is DAMVIQNPRYQVTQFGKPVTLSCSQTLNHNVMYWYQQKSSQAPKLLFHYYDKDFNNEADTPDNFQSRRPNTSFCFLDIRSPGLGDTAMYLCATRLGTGGDGRTEAFFGQGTRLTVV.

V usage is TRBV25-1 and J usage is TRBJ2-7; D may be TRBD1 (6 bases). The CDR3 has 16 residues. Germline CDR1 MGHDK, CDR2 SYGVNS. V shed 1 base and J shed 0 bases, with 13 bases lying between them. The CDR3 here is CASSESSTGASYEQYF. The CDR3 coding sequence is TGTGCCAGCAGTGAATCATCGACAGGTGCCTCCTACGAGCAGTACTTC.

This chain uses TRBV19 with TRBJ2-1; D unresolved. Germline assignment: CDR1 LNHDA and CDR2 SQIVND (reference sequence). CDR3 length: 14 residues. Trimming cost V 7 bases and J 0 bases, with 10 bases left between them. Here the CDR3 DNA reads TGTGCCAGTATGAAACAGAGCTCCTACAATGAGCAGTTCTTC. It specifies CASMKQSSYNEQFF.

The chain uses TRBV7-6 and TRBJ2-3; 9 positions match TRBD2. CDR3 length: 14 amino acids. The V and J ends lost 1 base and 7 bases, in that order; junction bases with no gene match: 3. Germline loops: CDR1 SGHVS, CDR2 FNYEAQ. CDR3 in DNA: TGTGCCAGCAGCTTAGGAGCGGGAGGCTATACGCAGTATTTT. It encodes CASSLGAGGYTQYF.

The genes are TRBV6-5 and TRBJ2-3; 11 nucleotides align to TRBD1. Per germline, CDR1 MNHEY and CDR2 SVGAGI. Trimming took 10 bases from V and 4 from J; bases not matched to a gene: 7. The CDR3 runs to 14 residues. The CDR3 protein is CATSGTGGSDTQYF. The CDR3, as DNA: TGTGCCACTTCCGGGACAGGGGGTTCAGATACGCAGTATTTT.

The chain has TRBV4-3 and TRBJ1-1; D perhaps matches TRBD1 (5 bases). The V and J ends lost 0 bases and 6 bases respectively, with 14 bases between them. This CDR3 region has 15 residues. Per the germline V gene, CDR1 is LGHNA and CDR2 is YSLEER. The CDR3 DNA sequence: TGCGCCAGCAGCCAAGATATAGGTCGGGGGGCTGAAGCTTTCTTT. This encodes CASSQDIGRGAEAFF.

The sample holds a few counts of this clone. The rearrangement uses TRBV20-1 and TRBJ1-1; unclear D gene. The CDR3 has 11 amino acids. Germline-derived CDR1 and CDR2 are DFQATT and SNEGSKA (reference sequence). CDR3 nucleotides: TGCAGGGGAATCCGGGGCACTGAAGCTTTCTTT. Encoded protein: CRGIRGTEAFF.

The chain combines TRBV5-1 with TRBJ2-5; TRBD1 matches 9 bases. The ends lost 0 bases at V and 5 bases at J; junction bases unmatched: 2. Germline values: CDR1 SGHRS, CDR2 YFSETQ. This CDR3 has 14 residues. CDR3 coding DNA: TGCGCCAGCAGCTTGGACAGGGGGCAGGAGACCCAGTACTTC. It encodes CASSLDRGQETQYF.

The chain is built from TRBV9 and TRBJ2-5; maybe TRBD2 (5 bases). The germline V gene encodes CDR1 SGDLS and CDR2 YYNGEE. Trimming cost V 2 bases and J 1 base, with 6 bases left between them. The CDR3 spans 13 residues. This CDR3 reads CASSVGIQETQYF. Written as DNA, the CDR3 is TGTGCCAGCAGCGTCGGGATCCAAGAGACCCAGTACTTC.

The chain combines TRBV5-1 with TRBJ2-3; 16 nucleotides align to TRBD2. V lost 4 bases, J lost 5 bases, and 4 bases stayed unmatched. Per the germline V gene, CDR1 is SGHRS and CDR2 is YFSETQ. CDR3 size: 16 residues. The CDR3 region has the DNA TGCGCCAGCAGCCTTGGGACTAGCGGGAGGGGAGATACGCAGTATTTT. Amino acid sequence: CASSLGTSGRGDTQYF.

A single count supports this clone. V usage is TRBV6-1 and J usage is TRBJ1-1; TRBD1 matches at 7 bases. CDR1 is MNHNS, CDR2 SASEGT, per germline. The CDR3 runs to 14 residues. Losses at the gene ends were 6 bases for V and 0 bases for J; bases not matched to a gene: 4. The CDR3 DNA is TGTGCCAGCAGCCTTGGACAGGTGAACACTGAAGCTTTCTTT. Amino acid sequence: CASSLGQVNTEAFF.

This chain uses TRBV5-6 with TRBJ2-3; 7 bases agree with TRBD2. Germline V gene lookup returns CDR1 SGHDT and CDR2 YYEEEE. This CDR3 is 15 amino acids long. Unmatched junction bases numbered 6, after V lost 3 bases and J lost 2 bases. CDR3 sequence: CASSSSGAATDTQYF. CDR3 nucleotide sequence: TGTGCCAGCAGCTCCAGCGGGGCAGCCACAGATACGCAGTATTTT.